The next 8 T cell receptor beta chains were all read from a single sample in a study of CD8+CD57+ T cells in acquired aplastic anemia. Genomic DNA acted as the template from which TCR beta VDJ combination and CDR3 sequence profiling were carried out. TCRdb processed the reads anew with MiXCR; each CDR3 protein has one entry. This sample has about 400,000 distinct CDR3 sequences; roughly 64% occur once, and the top ten carry 4%. Sample: sorted CD4+, CD8+, or CD8+CD57+ T cells (not recorded which) from PBMCs. The receptors derive from a human donor in good health, serving as a control.

In regard to this clonotype: The junction departs from the called germline gene at one end, perhaps through a read error. The V call is TRBV7-2, the J call TRBJ2-3; D unclear. Germline CDR1 is SGHTA and CDR2 is FQGNSA. The CDR3 runs 15 residues. The CDR3 DNA reads TGTGCCACCAGCATCAGGAGTCATCACACATACGAGCAGTATTTT. Translated: CATSIRSHHTYEQYF.

This clonotype was counted ten times or more. V and J are TRBV18 and TRBJ2-7; no definite D call. The germline V and J ends were trimmed by 3 bases and 2 bases, with 5 bases remaining between them. CDR1 and CDR2 (germline): KGHSH, LQKENI. The length of the CDR3 is 12 residues. The CDR3 spells CASSPTAYEQYF. As DNA, the CDR3 is TGTGCCAGCTCACCGACCGCCTACGAGCAGTACTTC.

This chain connects TRBV10-1 to TRBJ2-7; TRBD1 might be the D (6 bases). With 8 bases removed from V and 3 bases from J, the gap between germline ends came to 14 bases. CDR1 and CDR2 from the germline V gene are WNHNN and SYGVQD (reference sequence). CDR3 length equals 13 residues. The CDR3 DNA reads as TGCGCCAGCCTTACCCGAGGGGGCTACGAGCAGTACTTC. This encodes CASLTRGGYEQYF.

Ten or more counts support this clonotype. The chain has TRBV12-3 or TRBV12-4 and TRBJ1-1, with D hard to call. V was cut by 4 bases and J by 4 bases, with 13 bases left in between. This CDR3 is built from 14 residues. The CDR3, as DNA: TGTGCCAGCAGTTCGATACGGGGAGGCACTGAAGCTTTCTTT. Translated, it gives CASSSIRGGTEAFF.

The chain couples TRBV5-4 to TRBJ2-5; 10 nucleotides line up with TRBD2. CDR3 length: 15 residues. CDR1 SGHNT and CDR2 YYREEE come from the germline V gene (reference sequence). With 1 base clipped from V and 5 bases from J, the junction kept 5 bases outside the gene matches. In DNA, the CDR3 is TGTGCCAGCAGCTTGAGCGGGGGGGCCTGGGAGACCCAGTACTTC. Translated: CASSLSGGAWETQYF.

Comment on this clonotype: It is likely a read error, because the conserved phenylalanine at the end of the CDR3 is missing. The limits of the CDR3 on the DNA are not certain, so only TCRdb's listed CDR3 is given. V is TRBV2 and J is TRBJ2-5; the table calls TRBD1, which could not be checked here. The CDR3 has 16 amino acids, counting both end residues. Germline CDR1 SNHLY, CDR2 FYNNEI. CDR3 region: CASSMDRGSNQPQHYV.

As for this clonotype: The CDR3 ends on some other residue instead of the conserved phenylalanine or tryptophan, so this is likely a read error. It is unclear where the CDR3 begins or ends on the DNA, so no DNA is shown, and the CDR3 is as TCRdb lists it. J is TRBJ1-2 and V is TRBV10-3; the D call in the table, TRBD1, was not verified against the DNA. Germline CDR1 ENHRY, CDR2 SYGVKD. The CDR3 is 14 amino acids long, termini counted. The CDR3: CAILPGTGSEEYTY.

The J gene is TRBJ1-2, the V gene TRBV6-6; 8 nucleotides agree with TRBD1. The ends lost 6 bases at V and 7 bases at J; junction bases unmatched: 7. CDR3 size: 13 residues. Germline V gene data show CDR1 as MNHNY and CDR2 as SVGAGI (reference sequence). This CDR3 reads CASSPDRAGGYTF. In DNA, the CDR3 is TGTGCCAGCAGCCCGGACAGGGCGGGTGGCTACACCTTC.